This T cell receptor beta chain derives from a study of CD8 T cells in Susac syndrome. It was with random hexamers that 0.5 to 1 ug RNA was reverse transcribed. Amplification of TCR beta CDR3 across 54 Vbeta and 13 Jbeta was performed with immunoSEQ multiplex PCR. TCRdb reprocessed the immunoSEQ multiplex PCR reads with MiXCR, giving one entry per CDR3 protein. The sample records about 200,000 distinct CDR3 sequences, 85% to 95% being singletons. In blood CD8+ and CD4+ T cells, TCR beta underwent sequencing. This CDR3 comprises 12 residues. Germline CDR1 is MGHRA and CDR2 is YSYEKL. The ends were cut back, 4 bases at V and 8 bases at J, with 11 bases in the middle.

The gene calls are TRBV4-1 and TRBJ2-5, with D hard to call. The source is a human donor in good health. The sample consisted of CD4+ T cells from PBMCs. The CDR3 DNA follows: TGCGCCAGCAGCCGAGTAGACTCTACCCAGTACTTC. Translating it yields CASSRVDSTQYF.